There are many counts of the clone carrying this T cell receptor beta chain. Its antigen remains unknown. TCR cDNA molecules each had a unique molecular identifier. TCRdb fed the 5' RACE reads into MiXCR, producing one record per CDR3 protein. The table lists 20,000 to 25,000 distinct CDR3 sequences, around 5% of them singletons. This sample stems from a study of spatial heterogeneity in lung cancer. Study at large: In the raw reads, each unique TCR and UMI combination was present more than ten times on average. Study conclusions and caveats: Blood showed ubiquitous tumor TCRs more often at resection than at routine follow-up.

As for time point: sample taken at primary tumor resection. Whole RNA, isolated from tumor, nontumor lung or frozen PBMC, was sequenced without prior sorting. The donors were fewer than 80 patients with non-small cell lung cancer that was early-stage and untreated. Trimming took 1 base from V and 3 from J, leaving 12 bases between them. The CDR3 runs to 15 residues. CDR1 and CDR2 (germline): SGHTA, FQGNSA. The sample here was PBMCs, taken at surgery. The clonotype was recovered from a male donor with early-stage non-small cell lung cancer. The rearrangement links TRBV7-2 to TRBJ2-5, with D perhaps matching TRBD2 (6 bases). As DNA, the CDR3 is TGTGCCAGCAGCTTAGTAGGGAGACTAGAAGAGACCCAGTACTTC. Amino acids: CASSLVGRLEETQYF.